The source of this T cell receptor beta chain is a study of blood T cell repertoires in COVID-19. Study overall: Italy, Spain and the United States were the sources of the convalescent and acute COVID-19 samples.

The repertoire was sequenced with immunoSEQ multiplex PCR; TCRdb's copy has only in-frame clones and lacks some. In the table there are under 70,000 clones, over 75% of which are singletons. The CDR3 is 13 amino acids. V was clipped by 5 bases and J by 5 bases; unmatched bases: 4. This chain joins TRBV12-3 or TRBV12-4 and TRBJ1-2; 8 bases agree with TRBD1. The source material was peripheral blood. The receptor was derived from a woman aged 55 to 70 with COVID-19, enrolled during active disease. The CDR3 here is CASSETGEYGYTF. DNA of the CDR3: TGTGCCAGCAGTGAGACAGGGGAGTATGGCTACACCTTC.